Described below is a single TCR beta chain sequence and its context. This record belongs to a study of blood T cell repertoires in COVID-19. Study details: The analysed material was cDNA or gDNA that came from T cells, B-cell-depleted T cells, or PBMCs.

Enrollees, about 18 to 90 years old, lived in fewer than 25 US areas. Among Cohort 3 donors, those recovered had two negative PCRs, clearance, or symptom resolution. Germline CDR1 reads MRHNA; CDR2 reads SNTAGT. With 6 bases removed from V and 3 bases from J, the gap between germline ends came to 21 bases. This CDR3 has 17 amino acids. Source study methods: For nucleated cells, counts were estimated from reference gene primer amplification. Here immunoSEQ multiplex PCR was the method, and the copy in TCRdb shows in-frame clones only, minus some. The V and J calls and clone size are taken from that table; D and trimming were inferred from the DNA. The data contain about 170,000 clones, roughly four fifths of them singletons.

The receptor was derived from a man aged 50 to 60 who had recovered from COVID-19. The chain employs TRBV6-4 and TRBJ1-5, with TRBD1 as a possible D gene (5 bases). The sample consisted of PBMCs or T cells enriched from blood (not recorded which). This CDR3 is CASSNLDGRAHNQPQHF. Written as DNA, the CDR3 is TGTGCCAGCAGCAACTTGGACGGCAGGGCCCACAATCAGCCCCAGCATTTT.